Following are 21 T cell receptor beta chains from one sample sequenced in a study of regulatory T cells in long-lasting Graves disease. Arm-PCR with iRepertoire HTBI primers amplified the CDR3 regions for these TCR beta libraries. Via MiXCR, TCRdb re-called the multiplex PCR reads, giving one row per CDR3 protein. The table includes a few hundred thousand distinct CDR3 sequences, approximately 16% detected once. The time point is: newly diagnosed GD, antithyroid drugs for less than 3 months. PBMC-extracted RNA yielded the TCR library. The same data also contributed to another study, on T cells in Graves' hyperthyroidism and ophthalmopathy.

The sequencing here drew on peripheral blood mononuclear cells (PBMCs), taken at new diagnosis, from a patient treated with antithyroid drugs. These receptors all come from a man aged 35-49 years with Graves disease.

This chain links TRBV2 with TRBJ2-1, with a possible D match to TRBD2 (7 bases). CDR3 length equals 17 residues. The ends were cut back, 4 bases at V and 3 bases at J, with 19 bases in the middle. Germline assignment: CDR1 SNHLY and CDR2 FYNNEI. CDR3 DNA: TGTGCCAGCAGTGGGGAAGGGGGGGGGACTTACTACAATGAGCAGTTCTTC. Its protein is CASSGEGGGTYYNEQFF. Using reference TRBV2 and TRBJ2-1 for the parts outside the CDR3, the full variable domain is EPEVTQTPSHQVTQMGQEVILRCVPISNHLYFYWYRQILGQKVEFLVSFYNNEISEKSEIFDDQFSVERPDGSNFTLKIRSTKLEDSAMYFCASSGEGGGTYYNEQFFGPGTRLTVL.

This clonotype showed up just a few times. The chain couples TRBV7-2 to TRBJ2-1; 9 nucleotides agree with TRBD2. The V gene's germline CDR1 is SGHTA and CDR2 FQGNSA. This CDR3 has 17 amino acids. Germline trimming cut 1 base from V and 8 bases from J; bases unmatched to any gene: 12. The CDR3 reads CASSLDLGGGALHEQFF. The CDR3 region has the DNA TGTGCCAGCAGCTTAGATTTAGGCGGGGGGGCTTTGCATGAGCAGTTCTTC.

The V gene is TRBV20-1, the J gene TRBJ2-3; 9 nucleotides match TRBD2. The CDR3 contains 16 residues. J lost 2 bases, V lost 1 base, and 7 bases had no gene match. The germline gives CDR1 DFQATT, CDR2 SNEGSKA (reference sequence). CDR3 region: CSARGGPSGVTDTQYF. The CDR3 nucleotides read TGCAGTGCTAGAGGGGGCCCTAGCGGGGTCACAGATACGCAGTATTTT.

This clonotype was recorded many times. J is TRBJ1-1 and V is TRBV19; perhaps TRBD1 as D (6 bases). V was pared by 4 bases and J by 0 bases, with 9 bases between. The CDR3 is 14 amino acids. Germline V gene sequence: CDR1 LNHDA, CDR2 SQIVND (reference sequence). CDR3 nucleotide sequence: TGTGCCAGTAGTAAAAGGGGGATGAACACTGAAGCTTTCTTT. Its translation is CASSKRGMNTEAFF.

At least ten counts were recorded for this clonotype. The CDR3 spells CASSPRTSRRNTGELFF. CDR3 sequence (DNA): TGTGCCAGCAGCCCCAGGACTAGTCGCCGGAACACCGGGGAGCTGTTTTTT. This chain connects TRBV7-8 to TRBJ2-2; 7 bases agree with TRBD2. CDR3 length: 17 amino acids. Germline V gene data show CDR1 as SGHVS and CDR2 as FQNEAQ. Unmatched junction bases numbered 10, after V lost 5 bases and J lost 1 base.

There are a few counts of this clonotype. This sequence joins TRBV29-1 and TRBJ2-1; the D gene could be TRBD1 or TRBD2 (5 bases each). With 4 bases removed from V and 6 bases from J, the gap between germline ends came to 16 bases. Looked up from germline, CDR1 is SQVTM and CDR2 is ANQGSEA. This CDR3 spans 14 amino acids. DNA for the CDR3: TGCAGCGTTGGGGATACGAGTGGGGGCAATGAGCAGTTCTTC. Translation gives CSVGDTSGGNEQFF.

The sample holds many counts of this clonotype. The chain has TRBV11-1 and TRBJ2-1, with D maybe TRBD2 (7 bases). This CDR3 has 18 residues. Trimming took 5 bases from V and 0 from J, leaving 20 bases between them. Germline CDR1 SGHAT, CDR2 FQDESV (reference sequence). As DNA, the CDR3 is TGTGCCAGCAGCCCATCCCTCGGGGGGCAGAGCTCCTACAATGAGCAGTTCTTC. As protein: CASSPSLGGQSSYNEQFF.

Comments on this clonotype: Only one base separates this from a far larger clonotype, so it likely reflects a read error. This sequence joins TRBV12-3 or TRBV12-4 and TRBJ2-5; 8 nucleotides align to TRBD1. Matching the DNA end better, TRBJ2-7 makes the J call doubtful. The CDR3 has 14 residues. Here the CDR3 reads CASGSTGGPYEQYF. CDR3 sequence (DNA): TGTGCCAGCGGGTCCACAGGGGGGCCCTACGAGCAGTACTTC.

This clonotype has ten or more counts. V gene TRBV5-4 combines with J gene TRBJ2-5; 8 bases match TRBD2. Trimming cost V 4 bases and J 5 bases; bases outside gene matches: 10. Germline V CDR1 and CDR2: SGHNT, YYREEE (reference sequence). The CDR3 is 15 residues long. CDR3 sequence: CASSRGGVSRETQYF. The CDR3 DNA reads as TGTGCCAGCAGCCGGGGGGGCGTCAGTCGCGAGACCCAGTACTTC.

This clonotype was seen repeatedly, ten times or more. The DNA for the CDR3 is TGTGCCAGCATGCAGGGGGGATCCTACGAGCAGTACTTC. Translation: CASMQGGSYEQYF. J is TRBJ2-7 and V is TRBV6-1, with TRBD1 as a possible D gene (7 bases). Looked up from germline, CDR1 is MNHNS and CDR2 is SASEGT. The CDR3 length is 13 residues. The V end was cut by 7 bases, the J end by 1 base, with 11 bases between.

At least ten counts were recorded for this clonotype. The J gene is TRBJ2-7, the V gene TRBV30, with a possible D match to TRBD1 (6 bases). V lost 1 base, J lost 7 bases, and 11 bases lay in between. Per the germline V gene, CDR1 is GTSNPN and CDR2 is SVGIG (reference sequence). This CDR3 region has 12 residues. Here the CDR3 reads CAWSASGTEQYF. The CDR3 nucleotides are TGTGCCTGGAGTGCCTCCGGGACAGAGCAGTACTTC.

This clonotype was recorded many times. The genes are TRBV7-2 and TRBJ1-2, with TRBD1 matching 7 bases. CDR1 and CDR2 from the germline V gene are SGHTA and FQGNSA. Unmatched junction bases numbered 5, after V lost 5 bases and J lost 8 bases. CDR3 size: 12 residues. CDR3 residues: CASSDRVGGYTF. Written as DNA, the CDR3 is TGTGCCAGCAGCGACAGGGTTGGCGGCTACACCTTC.

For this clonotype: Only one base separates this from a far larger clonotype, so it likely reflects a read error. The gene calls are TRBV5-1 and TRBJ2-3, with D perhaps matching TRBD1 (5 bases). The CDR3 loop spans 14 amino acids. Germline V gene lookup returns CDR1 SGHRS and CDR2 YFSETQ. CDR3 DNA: TGTGTCAGCAGCTTGAGGTCTGGGGCGAATACGCAGTATTTT. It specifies CVSSLRSGANTQYF.

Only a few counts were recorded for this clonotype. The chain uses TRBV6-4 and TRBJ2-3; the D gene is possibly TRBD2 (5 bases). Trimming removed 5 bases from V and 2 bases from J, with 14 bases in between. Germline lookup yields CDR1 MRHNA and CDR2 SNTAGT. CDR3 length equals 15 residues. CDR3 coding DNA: TGTGCCAGCAGTCCTGAGGGAAGGGACACAGATACGCAGTATTTT. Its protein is CASSPEGRDTDTQYF.

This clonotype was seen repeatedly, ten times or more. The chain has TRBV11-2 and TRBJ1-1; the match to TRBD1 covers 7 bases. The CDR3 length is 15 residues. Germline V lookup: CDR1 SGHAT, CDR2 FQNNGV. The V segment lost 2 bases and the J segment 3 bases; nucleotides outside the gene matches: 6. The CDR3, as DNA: TGTGCCAGCAGCTTAAATCGACAGGGATACACTGAAGCTTTCTTT. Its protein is CASSLNRQGYTEAFF. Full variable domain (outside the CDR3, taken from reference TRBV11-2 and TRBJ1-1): EAGVAQSPRYKIIEKRQSVAFWCNPISGHATLYWYQQILGQGPKLLIQFQNNGVVDDSQLPKDRFSAERLKGVDSTLKIQPAKLEDSAVYLCASSLNRQGYTEAFFGQGTRLTVV.

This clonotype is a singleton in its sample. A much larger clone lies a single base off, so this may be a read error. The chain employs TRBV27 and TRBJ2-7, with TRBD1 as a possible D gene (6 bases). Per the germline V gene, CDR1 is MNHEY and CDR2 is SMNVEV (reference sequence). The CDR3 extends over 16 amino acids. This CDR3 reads CASSFPARDKSYEQCF. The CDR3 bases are TGTGCCAGCAGTTTCCCCGCCCGGGACAAATCCTACGAGCAGTGCTTC.

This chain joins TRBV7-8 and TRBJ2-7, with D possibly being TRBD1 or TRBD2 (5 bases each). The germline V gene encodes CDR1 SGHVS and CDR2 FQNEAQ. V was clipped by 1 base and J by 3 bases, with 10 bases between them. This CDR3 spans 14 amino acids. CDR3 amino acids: CASSLGGTDYEQYF. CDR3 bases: TGTGCCAGCAGCTTAGGTGGGACGGACTACGAGCAGTACTTC.

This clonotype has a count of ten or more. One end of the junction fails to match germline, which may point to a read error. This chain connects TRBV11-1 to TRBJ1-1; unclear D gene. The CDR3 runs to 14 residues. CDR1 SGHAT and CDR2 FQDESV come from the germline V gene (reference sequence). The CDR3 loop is CASGLGPWNTEAFF. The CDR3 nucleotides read TGTGCCAGCGGCTTAGGACCCTGGAACACTGAAGCTTTCTTT. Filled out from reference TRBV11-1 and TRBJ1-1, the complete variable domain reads EAEVAQSPRYKITEKSQAVAFWCDPISGHATLYWYRQILGQGPELLVQFQDESVVDDSQLPKDRFSAERLKGVDSTLKIQPAELGDSAMYLCASGLGPWNTEAFFGQGTRLTVV.

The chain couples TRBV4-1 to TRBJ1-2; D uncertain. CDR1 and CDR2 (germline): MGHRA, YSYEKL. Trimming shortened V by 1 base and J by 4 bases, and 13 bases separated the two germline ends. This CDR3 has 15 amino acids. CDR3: CASSQGSTSGYGYTF. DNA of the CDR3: TGCGCCAGCAGCCAAGGGTCCACCTCTGGCTATGGCTACACCTTC.

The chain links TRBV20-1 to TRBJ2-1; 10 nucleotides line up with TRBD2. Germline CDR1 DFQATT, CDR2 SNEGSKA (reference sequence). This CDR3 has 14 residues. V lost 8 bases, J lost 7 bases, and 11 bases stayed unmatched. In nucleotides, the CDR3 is TGCAGTTATCTCGTAGCGGGGGGCGGGAATGAGCAGTTCTTC. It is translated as CSYLVAGGGNEQFF.

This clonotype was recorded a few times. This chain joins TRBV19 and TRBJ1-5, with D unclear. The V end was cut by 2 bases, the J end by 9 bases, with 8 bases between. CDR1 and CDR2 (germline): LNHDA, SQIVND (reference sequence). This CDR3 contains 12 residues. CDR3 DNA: TGTGCCAGTAGTATAATTCGTGGGCCCCAGCATTTT. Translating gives CASSIIRGPQHF.